These T cell receptor beta chains were read from a single sample in a study of T cell responses to AZD1222 COVID-19 vaccine. The assay was immunoSEQ multiplex PCR, and TCRdb's table has in-frame clones only and misses some. The sample lists some 150,000 clones, about 87% occurring once. The sequencing used peripheral blood, collected on day 0 of AZD1222 vaccination. The origin of the receptors is an adult in good health. The CDR3 runs from the conserved cysteine through the conserved F or W. Fields, in order: D gene, clone size, V gene, J gene, CDR3 protein, CDR3 DNA. A D gene is named only where the DNA matches it firmly. For some rows the clone size is stated as once, few or many, or as a class when expanded; others skip it.

TRBD1	NA	TRBV12-5	TRBJ1-5	CASGPLGGGGNQPQHF	TGTGCTAGTGGTCCCCTGGGAGGGGGCGGCAATCAGCCCCAGCATTTT
NA	NA	TRBV3-1/TRBV3-2	TRBJ2-2	CASSQDLAGELFF	TGTGCCAGCAGCCAAGATCTGGCCGGGGAGCTGTTTTTT
NA	once	TRBV28	TRBJ2-1	CASSLGSYNEQFF	TGTGCCAGCAGTTTGGGCAGCTACAATGAGCAGTTCTTC
NA	NA	TRBV7-2	TRBJ2-5	CASTKSFGLETQYF	TGTGCCAGCACCAAATCCTTCGGGCTAGAGACCCAGTACTTC
NA	few	TRBV27	TRBJ2-7	CASSLRRGSYEQYF	TGTGCCAGCAGTTTAAGACGGGGTTCCTACGAGCAGTACTTC
NA	NA	TRBV7-2	TRBJ1-1	CASSTGRTEAFF	TGTGCCAGCAGTACAGGGAGGACTGAAGCTTTCTTT
NA	NA	TRBV19	TRBJ1-2	CASSAWDGSNYGYTF	TGTGCCAGTAGTGCGTGGGACGGCTCTAACTATGGCTACACCTTC
NA	NA	TRBV27	TRBJ2-7	CASSSPGRELYEQYF	TGTGCCAGCAGTTCCCCGGGACGGGAACTCTACGAGCAGTACTTC
TRBD2	NA	TRBV7-9	TRBJ2-3	CASSSGLAGTSSDTQYF	TGTGCCAGCAGCTCAGGACTAGCGGGTACCTCTTCGGATACGCAGTATTTT
NA	NA	TRBV27	TRBJ1-1	CASSLQGRNTEAFF	TGTGCCAGCAGTTTACAGGGGAGAAACACTGAAGCTTTCTTT
TRBD1	NA	TRBV6-4	TRBJ1-4	CASSLTGDRNEKLFF	TGTGCCAGCAGTCTAACAGGGGATAGAAATGAAAAACTGTTTTTT
TRBD1	NA	TRBV11-2	TRBJ1-1	CASSLDGQAFMNTEAFF	TGTGCCAGCAGCTTAGATGGACAGGCCTTTATGAACACTGAAGCTTTCTTT
NA	NA	TRBV15	TRBJ2-1	CATSRTLFEQFF	TGTGCCACCAGCAGGACCCTCTTTGAGCAGTTCTTC
NA	NA	TRBV28	TRBJ2-7	CASSQSRGTYEQYF	TGTGCCAGCAGCCAATCCCGGGGGACCTACGAGCAGTACTTC
TRBD1	NA	TRBV13	TRBJ2-7	CASRAGGQGFSEQYF	TGTGCCAGCAGAGCCGGGGGACAGGGTTTTTCCGAGCAGTACTTC
NA	NA	TRBV11-2	TRBJ2-2	CASSSGHTNTGELFF	TGTGCCAGCAGCTCGGGACACACGAACACCGGGGAGCTGTTTTTT
NA	NA	TRBV7-6	TRBJ2-3	CASSSGGAGGGTQYF	TGTGCCAGCAGCTCTGGGGGAGCGGGTGGCGGTACGCAGTATTTT
NA	NA	TRBV5-4	TRBJ2-5	CASSPGGGGRQETQYF	TGTGCCAGCAGCCCCGGAGGCGGGGGCCGACAAGAGACCCAGTACTTC
NA	NA	TRBV5-1	TRBJ2-7	CASSLALTDGYEQYF	TGCGCCAGCAGCTTGGCCTTAACGGACGGCTACGAGCAGTACTTC
NA	few	TRBV4-3	TRBJ1-2	CASSQGYGYTF	TGCGCCAGCAGCCAAGGCTATGGCTACACCTTC
TRBD2	few	TRBV9	TRBJ2-2	CASSVGLAGDNAGELFF	TGTGCCAGCAGCGTAGGACTAGCGGGGGACAACGCCGGGGAGCTGTTTTTT
NA	NA	TRBV4-1	TRBJ1-4	CASSQVGLREKLFF	TGCGCCAGCAGCCAAGTCGGACTGCGCGAAAAACTGTTTTTT
NA	NA	TRBV28	TRBJ1-1	CASSLTWGLEAFENWNTEAFF	TGTGCCAGCAGTTTAACGTGGGGGTTAGAGGCGTTCGAGAATTGGAACACTGAAGCTTTCTTT
NA	once	TRBV19	TRBJ1-1	CAQDRWHTEAFF	TGTGCCCAGGACAGATGGCACACTGAGGCTTTCTTT
TRBD2	once	TRBV3-1/TRBV3-2	TRBJ2-1	CASSTQGLAGPSSYNEQFF	TGTGCCAGCAGCACTCAAGGGCTAGCGGGGCCCAGCTCCTACAATGAGCAGTTCTTC
NA	NA	TRBV13	TRBJ1-3	CASSLGPAGAGNTIYF	TGTGCCAGCAGCTTAGGCCCGGCAGGGGCTGGAAACACCATATATTTT